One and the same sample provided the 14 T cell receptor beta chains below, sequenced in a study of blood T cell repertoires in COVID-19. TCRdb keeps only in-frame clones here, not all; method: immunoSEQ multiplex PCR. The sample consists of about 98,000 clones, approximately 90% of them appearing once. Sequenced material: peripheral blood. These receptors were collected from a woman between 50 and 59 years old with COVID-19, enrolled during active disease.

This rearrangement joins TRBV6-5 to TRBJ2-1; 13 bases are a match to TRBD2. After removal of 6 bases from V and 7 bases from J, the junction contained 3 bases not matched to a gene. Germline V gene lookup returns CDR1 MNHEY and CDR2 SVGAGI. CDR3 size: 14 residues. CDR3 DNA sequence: TGTGCCAGCAGCACTAGCGGGGGGGCAAATGAGCAGTTCTTC. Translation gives CASSTSGGANEQFF.

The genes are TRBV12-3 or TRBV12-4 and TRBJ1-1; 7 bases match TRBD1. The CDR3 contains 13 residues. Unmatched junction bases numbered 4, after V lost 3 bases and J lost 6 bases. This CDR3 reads CASSFSQGAEAFF. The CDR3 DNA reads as TGTGCCAGCAGTTTTTCGCAGGGGGCTGAAGCTTTCTTT.

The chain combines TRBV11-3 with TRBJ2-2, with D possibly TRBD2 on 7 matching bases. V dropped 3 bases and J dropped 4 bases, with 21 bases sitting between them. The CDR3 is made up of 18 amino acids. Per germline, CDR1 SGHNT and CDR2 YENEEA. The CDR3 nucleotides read TGTGCCAGCAGCTTTTCACTCGGTCGGGGGGCAAGCACCGGGGAGCTGTTTTTT. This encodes CASSFSLGRGASTGELFF.

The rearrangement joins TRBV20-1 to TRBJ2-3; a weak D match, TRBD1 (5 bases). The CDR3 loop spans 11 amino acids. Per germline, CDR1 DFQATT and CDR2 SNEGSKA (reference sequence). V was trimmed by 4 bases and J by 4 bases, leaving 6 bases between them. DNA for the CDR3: TGCAGTGCTACAGGGCCAGATACGCAGTATTTT. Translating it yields CSATGPDTQYF.

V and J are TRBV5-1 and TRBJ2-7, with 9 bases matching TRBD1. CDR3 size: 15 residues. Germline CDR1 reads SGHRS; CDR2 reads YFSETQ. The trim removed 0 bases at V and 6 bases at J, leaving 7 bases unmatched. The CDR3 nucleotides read TGCGCCAGCAGCTTGGGGACAGGGGTCGTCAGCGAGCAGTACTTC. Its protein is CASSLGTGVVSEQYF.

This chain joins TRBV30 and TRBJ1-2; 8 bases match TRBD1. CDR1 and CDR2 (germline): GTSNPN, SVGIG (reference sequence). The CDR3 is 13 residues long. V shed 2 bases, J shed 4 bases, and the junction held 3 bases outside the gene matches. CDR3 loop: CAWSTGTGYGYTF. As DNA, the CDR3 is TGTGCCTGGAGTACTGGGACAGGCTATGGCTACACCTTC. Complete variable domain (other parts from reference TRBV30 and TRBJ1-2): SQTIHQWPATLVQPVGSPLSLECTVEGTSNPNLYWYRQAAGRGLQLLFYSVGIGQISSEVPQNLSASRPQDRQFILSSKKLLLSDSGFYLCAWSTGTGYGYTFGSGTRLTVV.

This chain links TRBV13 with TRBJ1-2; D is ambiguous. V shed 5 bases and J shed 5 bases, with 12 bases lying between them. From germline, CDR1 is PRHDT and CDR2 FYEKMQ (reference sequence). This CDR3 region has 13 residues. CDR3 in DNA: TGTGCCAGCAGCCGCAGGTCCTCATATGGCTACACCTTC. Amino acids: CASSRRSSYGYTF.

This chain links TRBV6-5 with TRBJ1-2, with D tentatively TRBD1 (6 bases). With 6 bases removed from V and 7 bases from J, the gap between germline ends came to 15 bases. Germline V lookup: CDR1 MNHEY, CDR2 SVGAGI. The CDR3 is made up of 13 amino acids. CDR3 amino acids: CASRMTGGGGYTF. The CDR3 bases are TGTGCCAGCAGAATGACAGGAGGTGGTGGCTACACCTTC.

CDR3 sequence (DNA): TGTGCCAGCAGCTCCCACAGGGGGGAGGTTTGGGAGACCCAGTACTTC. This codes for CASSSHRGEVWETQYF. V gene TRBV7-3 combines with J gene TRBJ2-5; TRBD1 agrees at 8 bases. The CDR3 is made up of 16 amino acids. V shed 4 bases and J 5 bases; nucleotides not matched to a gene: 12. Germline V CDR1 and CDR2: SGHTA, FQGTGA.

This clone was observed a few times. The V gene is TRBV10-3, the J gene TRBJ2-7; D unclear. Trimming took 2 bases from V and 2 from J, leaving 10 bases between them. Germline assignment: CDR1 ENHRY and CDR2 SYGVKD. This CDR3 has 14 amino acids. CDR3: CAISEGDFTYEQYF. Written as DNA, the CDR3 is TGTGCCATCAGTGAGGGAGACTTTACCTACGAGCAGTACTTC.

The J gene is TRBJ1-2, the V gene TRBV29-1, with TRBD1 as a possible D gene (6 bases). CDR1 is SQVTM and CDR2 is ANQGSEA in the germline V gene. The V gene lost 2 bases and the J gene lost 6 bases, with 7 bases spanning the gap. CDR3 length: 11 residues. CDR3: CSVERTDGYTF. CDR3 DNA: TGCAGCGTTGAAAGGACAGATGGCTACACCTTC.

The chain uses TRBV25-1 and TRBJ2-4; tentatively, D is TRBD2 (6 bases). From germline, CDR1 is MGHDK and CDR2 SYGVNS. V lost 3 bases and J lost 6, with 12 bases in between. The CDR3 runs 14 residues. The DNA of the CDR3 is TGTGCCAGCAGTGATCGGGAGCGTGGAAACATTCAGTACTTC. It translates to CASSDRERGNIQYF.

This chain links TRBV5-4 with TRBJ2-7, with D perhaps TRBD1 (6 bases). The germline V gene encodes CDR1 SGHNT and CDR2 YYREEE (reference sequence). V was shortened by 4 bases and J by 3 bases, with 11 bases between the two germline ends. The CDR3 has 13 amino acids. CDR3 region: CASSHRVGYEQYF. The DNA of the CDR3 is TGTGCCAGCAGCCACAGGGTTGGCTACGAGCAGTACTTC.

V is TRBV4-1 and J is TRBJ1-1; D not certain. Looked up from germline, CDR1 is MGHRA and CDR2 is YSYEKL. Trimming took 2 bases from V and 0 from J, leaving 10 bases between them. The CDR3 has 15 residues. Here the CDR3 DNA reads TGCGCCAGCAGCCAAAGGCAGGAACTGAACACTGAAGCTTTCTTT. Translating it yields CASSQRQELNTEAFF.